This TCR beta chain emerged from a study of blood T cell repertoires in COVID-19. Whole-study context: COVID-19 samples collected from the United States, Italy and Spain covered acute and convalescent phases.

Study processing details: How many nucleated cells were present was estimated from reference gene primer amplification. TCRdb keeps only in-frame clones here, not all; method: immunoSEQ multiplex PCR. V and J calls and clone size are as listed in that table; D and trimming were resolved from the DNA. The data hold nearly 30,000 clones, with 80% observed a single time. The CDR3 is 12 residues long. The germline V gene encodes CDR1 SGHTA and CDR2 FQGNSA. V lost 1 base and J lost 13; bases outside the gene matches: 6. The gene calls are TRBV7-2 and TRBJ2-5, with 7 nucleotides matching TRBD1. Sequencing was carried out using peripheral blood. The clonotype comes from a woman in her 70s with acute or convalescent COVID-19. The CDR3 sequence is CASSLGGDRVYF. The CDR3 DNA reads TGTGCCAGCAGCTTAGGGGGTGACAGGGTGTACTTC.